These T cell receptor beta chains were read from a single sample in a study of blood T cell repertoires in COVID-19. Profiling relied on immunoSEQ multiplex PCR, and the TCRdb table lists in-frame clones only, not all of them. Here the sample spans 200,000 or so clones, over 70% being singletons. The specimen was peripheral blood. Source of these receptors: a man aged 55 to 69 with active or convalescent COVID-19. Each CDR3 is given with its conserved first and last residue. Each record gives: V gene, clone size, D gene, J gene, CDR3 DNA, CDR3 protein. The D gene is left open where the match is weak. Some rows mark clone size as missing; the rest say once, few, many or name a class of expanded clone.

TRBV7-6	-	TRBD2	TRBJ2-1	TGTGCCAGCAGCTTAGCTAGCGGGAGTAGGAATGAGCAGTTCTTC	CASSLASGSRNEQFF
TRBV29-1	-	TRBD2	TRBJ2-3	TGCAGCTCAGCTACCACGACTAGCGGGAGCCCATTAACAGATACGCAGTATTTT	CSSATTTSGSPLTDTQYF
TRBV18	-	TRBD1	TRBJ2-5	TGTGCCAGCTCACCTTTGGGACAGGGGACACAAGAGACCCAGTACTTC	CASSPLGQGTQETQYF
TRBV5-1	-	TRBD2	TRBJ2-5	TGCGCCAGCACCTCCTCCGGGACTATCCCGGGTGGCGGGACCCAGTACTTC	CASTSSGTIPGGGTQYF
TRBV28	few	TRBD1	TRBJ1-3	TGTGCCAGCAGTACCCTGACAGGGGCTGGTCACACCATATATTTT	CASSTLTGAGHTIYF
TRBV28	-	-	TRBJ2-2	TGTGCCAGCACTTTCCGGGGGACTGGGACCGGGGAGCTGTTTTTT	CASTFRGTGTGELFF
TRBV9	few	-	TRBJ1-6	TGTGCCAGCAGCGTAGCCACAGTGAATTCACCCCTCCACTTT	CASSVATVNSPLHF
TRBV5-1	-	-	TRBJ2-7	TGCGCCAGCACCCGGGACTCTCCGGTGGGGGAGCAGTACTTC	CASTRDSPVGEQYF
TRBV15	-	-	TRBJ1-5	TGTGCCACCAGCAGAGTCGACAGTGTTTGGGCAGGGAGGAATCAGCCCCAGCATTTT	CATSRVDSVWAGRNQPQHF
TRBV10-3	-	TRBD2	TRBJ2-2	TGTGCCATACGCCGGGACTATCGTACCGGGGAGCTGTTTTTT	CAIRRDYRTGELFF
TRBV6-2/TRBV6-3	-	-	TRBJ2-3	TGTGCCAGCAGTTACTCGCGATCCCCAGATACGCAGTATTTT	CASSYSRSPDTQYF
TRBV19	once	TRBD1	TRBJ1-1	TGTGCCAGTAGTACCCCCGGGACAGCTAACACTGAAGCTTTCTTT	CASSTPGTANTEAFF
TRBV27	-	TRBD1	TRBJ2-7	TGTGCCAGCAGTTTGGGACAGGGGGCATACGAGCAGTACTTC	CASSLGQGAYEQYF
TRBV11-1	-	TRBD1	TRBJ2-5	TGTGCCAGCAGCCCGTGGACAGGGGTGGAAGAGACCCAGTACTTC	CASSPWTGVEETQYF
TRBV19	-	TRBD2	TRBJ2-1	TGTGCCAGTAGTATAGGGGCGGGAGGAAGATATGAGCAGTTCTTC	CASSIGAGGRYEQFF
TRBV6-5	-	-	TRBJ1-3	TGTGCCAGCAGCGCAGACAGGCGAACTGGAAACACCATATATTTT	CASSADRRTGNTIYF
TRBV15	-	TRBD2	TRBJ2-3	TGTGCCACCAGCAGTTTAGCGGGAGGGACAGATACGCAGTATTTT	CATSSLAGGTDTQYF
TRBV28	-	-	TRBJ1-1	TGTGCCAGCTTCGAAAGATCGGGGAGGGTTGAAGCTTTCTTT	CASFERSGRVEAFF
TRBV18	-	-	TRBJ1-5	TGTGCCAGCTCGCCTAACTCCCGGGTTAATAGCAATCAGCCCCAGCATTTT	CASSPNSRVNSNQPQHF
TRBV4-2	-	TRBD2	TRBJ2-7	TGTGCCAGCAGCCAAGACTGGGGGAGGGCCTCCTACGAGCAGTACTTC	CASSQDWGRASYEQYF
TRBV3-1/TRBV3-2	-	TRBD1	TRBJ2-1	TGTGCCAGCAGCTCAAAACAGGGGGTAATGAATGAGCAGTTCTTC	CASSSKQGVMNEQFF
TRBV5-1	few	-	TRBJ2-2	TGCGCCAGCAGCTTGGTGGGGCAGAACACCGGGGAGCTGTTTTTT	CASSLVGQNTGELFF
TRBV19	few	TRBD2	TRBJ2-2	TGTGCCAGTAGTTCGTCGCGAAGGACTAGCGGGAGTATCGGGGGTCCCGGGGAGCTGTTTTTT	CASSSSRRTSGSIGGPGELFF
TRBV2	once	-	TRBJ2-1	TGTGCCAGCAGTGAAATACAGGCCTCAGGGTACAATGAGCAGTTCTTC	CASSEIQASGYNEQFF
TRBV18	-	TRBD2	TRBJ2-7	TGTGCCAGCTCACCCCTAGCGGGTGAAGCCTCCGAGCAGTACTTC	CASSPLAGEASEQYF
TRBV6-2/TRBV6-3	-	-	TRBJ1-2	TGTGCCAGCAGTGACGGACAGCCCCATGGCTACACCTTC	CASSDGQPHGYTF
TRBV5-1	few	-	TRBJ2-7	TGCGCCAGCAGCTTTTTTCAGGGGCCTAGGGAAGAGCAGTACTTC	CASSFFQGPREEQYF
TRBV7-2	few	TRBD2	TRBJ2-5	TGTGCCAGCAGACACCAGGGACTAGCGGGAGATGAGACCCAGTACTTC	CASRHQGLAGDETQYF
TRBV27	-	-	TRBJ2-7	TGTGCCAGCAGTTTATCGATCGCAGCCTACGAGCAGTACTTC	CASSLSIAAYEQYF
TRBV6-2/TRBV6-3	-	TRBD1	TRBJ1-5	TGTGCCAGCATCCCGGGACAGGCGTATGGGAGCAATCAGCCCCAGCATTTT	CASIPGQAYGSNQPQHF
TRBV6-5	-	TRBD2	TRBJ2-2	TGTGCCAGCACCTGGACTAGCGGGACCCCCGGGGAGCTGTTTTTT	CASTWTSGTPGELFF
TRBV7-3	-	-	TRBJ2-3	TGTGCCAGCAGCTTACGGGACACAGATACGCAGTATTTT	CASSLRDTDTQYF
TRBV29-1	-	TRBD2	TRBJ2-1	TGCAGCGTTGAGGGACTAGCGGGCGGGGGGAATGAGCAGTTCTTC	CSVEGLAGGGNEQFF
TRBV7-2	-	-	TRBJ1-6	TGTGCCAGCAGCCCGGCCCGGGGGGCGACTTCACCCCTCCACTTT	CASSPARGATSPLHF
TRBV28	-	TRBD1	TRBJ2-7	TGTGCCAGCAGGCCCGGAGGGACAGGTGGGGGCAAGCAGTACTTC	CASRPGGTGGGKQYF
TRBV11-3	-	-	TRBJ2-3	TGTGCCAGCAGCGTACCAGACACAGATACGCAGTATTTT	CASSVPDTDTQYF
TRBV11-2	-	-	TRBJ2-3	TGTGCCAGCAGCTTAAGAGCGAGCACAGATACGCAGTATTTT	CASSLRASTDTQYF
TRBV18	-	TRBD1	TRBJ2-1	TGTGCCAGCTCAGGCCGGGACAGGGGGAGGAGTGAGCAGTTCTTC	CASSGRDRGRSEQFF
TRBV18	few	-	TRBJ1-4	TGTGCCAGCTCTGGAGAGCCGTCGAATGAAAAACTGTTTTTT	CASSGEPSNEKLFF
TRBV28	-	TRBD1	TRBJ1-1	TGTGCCAGCACCATTCAACAGGGGTTTTCAGAAGAAGCTTTCTTT	CASTIQQGFSEEAFF
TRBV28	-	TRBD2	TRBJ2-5	TGTGCCAGCAGTCAGACTAGCGGTGGGGAGACCCAGTACTTC	CASSQTSGGETQYF
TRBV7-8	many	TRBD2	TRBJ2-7	TGTGCCAGCAGCCCCGGGACTAGCGGGAACGAGCAGTACTTC	CASSPGTSGNEQYF
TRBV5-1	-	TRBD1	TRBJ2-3	TGCGCCAGCAGCTTGGGAGTGAGGGGGCGTACAGATACGCAGTATTTT	CASSLGVRGRTDTQYF
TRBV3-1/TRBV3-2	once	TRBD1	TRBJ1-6	TGTGCCAGCAGGCGCGACAGGGCGTTTTCACCCCTCCACTTT	CASRRDRAFSPLHF
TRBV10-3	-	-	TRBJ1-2	TGTGCCATCAGTGCCGGGGGGGACTATGGCTACACCTTC	CAISAGGDYGYTF